This TCR beta chain was captured in a study of blood T cell repertoires in COVID-19. Study information: Sites across the United States, Italy and Spain contributed samples from acute and convalescent COVID-19. The analysed material was cDNA or gDNA that came from T cells, B-cell-depleted T cells, or PBMCs.

Study processing details: Quantification of nucleated cells was approximated via reference gene primer amplification. The repertoire was sequenced with immunoSEQ multiplex PCR; TCRdb's copy has only in-frame clones and lacks some. V and J calls and clone size come straight from that table; D and trimming were deduced from the DNA. The table records some 21,000 clones, 73% of them present only once. Germline V gene sequence: CDR1 SGHRS, CDR2 YFSETQ. The CDR3 is made up of 14 amino acids. V shed 0 bases and J 7 bases; nucleotides not matched to a gene: 2. The source material was peripheral blood. The sequence came from a human donor in a cohort sampled during active or convalescent COVID-19. The chain couples TRBV5-1 to TRBJ2-1, with 9 bases matching TRBD2. CDR3 loop: CASSLEGLANEQFF. In DNA form, the CDR3 reads TGCGCCAGCAGCTTGGAAGGACTAGCGAATGAGCAGTTCTTC.